These T cell receptor beta chains were read from a single sample in a study of T cells in Graves' hyperthyroidism and ophthalmopathy. TCRdb independently ran MiXCR on the multiplex PCR reads; one entry per CDR3 protein. The sample lists almost 250,000 distinct CDR3 sequences; approximately 23% were seen once. Sequenced input: blood. These receptors all come from a woman in her thirties or forties with Graves' ophthalmopathy. The CDR3 runs from the conserved cysteine through the conserved F or W. Fields, in order: V gene, J gene, CDR3 protein.

TRBV28	TRBJ2-2	CASSSQYPTGELFF
TRBV6-5	TRBJ1-2	CASSSWGAGGYTF
TRBV20-1	TRBJ1-5	CSARESTGNQPQHF
TRBV10-3	TRBJ2-6	CAISGGPTSGANVLTF
TRBV19	TRBJ2-7	CASSASGTAAYEQYF
TRBV27	TRBJ1-1	CASSLGPITEAFF
TRBV20-1	TRBJ2-7	CSASSGTSLRHEQYF
TRBV4-1	TRBJ2-7	CASSQAGGFDEQYF
TRBV19	TRBJ2-2	CASSMWLEAGELFF
TRBV6-1	TRBJ2-7	CASSEEWEGEQYF
TRBV2	TRBJ1-1	CASNPGGTNEAFF
TRBV6-5	TRBJ1-5	CASSGGRLGNQPQHF
TRBV19	TRBJ2-1	CASSIGLAGGNEQFF
TRBV5-1	TRBJ1-1	CASSLEGTEAFF
TRBV19	TRBJ2-7	CASSPPRGKFDEQYF
TRBV12-3/TRBV12-4	TRBJ2-4	CASSQDRGIDIQYF
TRBV6-5	TRBJ2-7	CASISNAYEQYF
TRBV6-2/TRBV6-3	TRBJ2-7	CASSFHDRESGYEQYF
TRBV27	TRBJ2-5	CASRRDFQETQYF
TRBV28	TRBJ1-1	CASSLADGLNTEAFF
TRBV28	TRBJ2-7	CASRENYEQYF
TRBV4-1	TRBJ2-7	CASSRGTGTMDYEQYF